Here is one TCR beta chain with its context. V shed 7 bases, J shed 7 bases, and the junction held 7 bases outside the gene matches. The germline V gene has CDR1 SQVTM and CDR2 ANQGSEA. The CDR3 is made up of 14 amino acids. This entry comes from a study of spatial heterogeneity in lung cancer. Across the whole study: Detected sequences consistently included more beta-chain ones than alpha-chain ones. More than nine raw reads, on average, carried each unique TCR and UMI combination.

TCRdb redid the calling of the 5' RACE reads with MiXCR, one entry per CDR3 protein. Seen here are about 92,000 distinct CDR3 sequences, 12% observed once, and the top ten hold more than 40%. Stated time point: sample taken at primary tumor resection. Whole RNA came from tumor, nontumor lung or frozen PBMC and was sequenced without being sorted. Donation came from some 72 patients with untreated early-stage non-small cell lung cancer. The genes are TRBV29-1 and TRBJ2-1, with 13 bases fitting TRBD2. This TCR came from a male donor with early-stage non-small cell lung cancer. Sequencing used PBMCs, obtained at surgery. The DNA of the CDR3 is TGCAGCGCAAGAGGGACTAGCGGGATGAATGAGCAGTTCTTC. It encodes CSARGTSGMNEQFF.